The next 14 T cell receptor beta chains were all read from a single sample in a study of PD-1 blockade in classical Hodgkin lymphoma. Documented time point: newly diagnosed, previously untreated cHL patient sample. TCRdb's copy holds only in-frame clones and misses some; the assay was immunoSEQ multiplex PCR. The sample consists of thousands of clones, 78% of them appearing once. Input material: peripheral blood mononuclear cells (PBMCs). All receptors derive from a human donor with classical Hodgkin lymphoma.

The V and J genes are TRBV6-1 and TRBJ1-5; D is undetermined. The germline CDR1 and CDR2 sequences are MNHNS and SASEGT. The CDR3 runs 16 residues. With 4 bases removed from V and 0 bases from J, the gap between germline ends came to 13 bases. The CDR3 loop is CASSGRSSYSNQPQHF. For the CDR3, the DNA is TGTGCCAGCAGTGGCCGGTCCTCGTATAGCAATCAGCCCCAGCATTTT.

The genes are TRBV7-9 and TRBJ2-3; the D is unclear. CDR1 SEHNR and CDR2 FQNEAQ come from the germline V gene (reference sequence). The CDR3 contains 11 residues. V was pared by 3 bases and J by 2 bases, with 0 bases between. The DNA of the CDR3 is TGTGCCAGCAGCTTCACAGATACGCAGTATTTT. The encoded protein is CASSFTDTQYF.

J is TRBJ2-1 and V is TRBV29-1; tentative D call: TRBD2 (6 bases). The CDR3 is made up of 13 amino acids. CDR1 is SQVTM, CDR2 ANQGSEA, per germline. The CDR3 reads CTAEGLRGDEQFF. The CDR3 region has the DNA TGCACCGCCGAGGGACTTAGGGGCGATGAGCAGTTCTTC.

Here the CDR3 DNA reads TGTGCCAGCAGCAAGACAGGGAGCAATGAGCAGTTCTTC. Encoded protein: CASSKTGSNEQFF. The chain joins TRBV21-1 to TRBJ2-1; the table's D call, TRBD1, has no DNA check behind it. TRBV21-1 is noted as a pseudogene. CDR3 size: 13 residues.

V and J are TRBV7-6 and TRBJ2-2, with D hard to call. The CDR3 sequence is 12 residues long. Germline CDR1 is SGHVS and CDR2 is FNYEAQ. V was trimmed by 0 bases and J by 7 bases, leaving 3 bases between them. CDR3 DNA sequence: TGTGCCAGCAGCTTAGCGTACGGGGAGCTGTTTTTT. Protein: CASSLAYGELFF.

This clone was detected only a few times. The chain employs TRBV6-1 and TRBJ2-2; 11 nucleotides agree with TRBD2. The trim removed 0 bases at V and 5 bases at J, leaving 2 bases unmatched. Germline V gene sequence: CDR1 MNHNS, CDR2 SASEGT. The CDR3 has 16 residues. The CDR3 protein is CASSEALAGETGELFF. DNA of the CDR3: TGTGCCAGCAGTGAAGCACTAGCGGGGGAGACCGGGGAGCTGTTTTTT.

The CDR3 region has the DNA TGTGCCAGCAGCTTAACTATCCCAGGGGTTAATGAGCAGTTCTTC. This gives the protein CASSLTIPGVNEQFF. The rearrangement links TRBV7-3 to TRBJ2-1, with a weak D call TRBD1 (6 bases). V lost 0 bases, J lost 7 bases, and 13 bases lay in between. The CDR3 runs to 15 residues. Per germline, CDR1 SGHTA and CDR2 FQGTGA.

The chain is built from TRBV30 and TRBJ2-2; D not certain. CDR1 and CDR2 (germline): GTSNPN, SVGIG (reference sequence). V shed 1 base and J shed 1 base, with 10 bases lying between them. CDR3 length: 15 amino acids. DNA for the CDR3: TGTGCCTGGAGTGCGTGGGCAGAGAACACCGGGGAGCTGTTTTTT. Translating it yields CAWSAWAENTGELFF.

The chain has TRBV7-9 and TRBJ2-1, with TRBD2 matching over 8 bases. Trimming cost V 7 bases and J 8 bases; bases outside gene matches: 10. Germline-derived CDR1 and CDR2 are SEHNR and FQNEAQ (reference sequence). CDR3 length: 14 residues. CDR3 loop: CASTFSGAPDEQFF. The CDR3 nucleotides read TGTGCCAGCACCTTTAGCGGGGCCCCGGATGAGCAGTTCTTC.

The CDR3 loop is CASTDQDRENEAFF. CDR3 DNA: TGTGCCAGCACAGATCAGGACAGGGAAAATGAAGCTTTCTTT. The chain uses TRBV2 and TRBJ1-1; the match to TRBD1 covers 8 bases. This CDR3 spans 14 amino acids. Per the germline V gene, CDR1 is SNHLY and CDR2 is FYNNEI. Trimming at V came to 7 bases and at J to 7 bases, leaving 11 bases not matched to a gene.

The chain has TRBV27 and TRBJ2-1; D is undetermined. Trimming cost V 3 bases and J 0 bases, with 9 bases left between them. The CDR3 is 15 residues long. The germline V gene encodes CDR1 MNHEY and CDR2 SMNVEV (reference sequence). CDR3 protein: CASSFYQDSYNEQFF. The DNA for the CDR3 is TGTGCCAGCAGTTTTTATCAGGACTCCTACAATGAGCAGTTCTTC.

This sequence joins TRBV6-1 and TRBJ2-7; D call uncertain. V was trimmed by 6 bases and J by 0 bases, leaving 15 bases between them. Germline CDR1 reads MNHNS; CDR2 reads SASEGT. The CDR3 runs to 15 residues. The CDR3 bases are TGTGCCAGCAGCTCACCTCAATACCTCTCCTACGAGCAGTACTTC. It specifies CASSSPQYLSYEQYF.

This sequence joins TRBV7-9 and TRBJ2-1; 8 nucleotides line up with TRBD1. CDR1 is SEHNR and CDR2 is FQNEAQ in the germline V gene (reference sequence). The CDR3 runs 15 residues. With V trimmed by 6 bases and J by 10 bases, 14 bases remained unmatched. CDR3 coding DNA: TGTGCCAGCAGTCATCCAGGGGGCCCCCTCGGGGAGCAGTTCTTC. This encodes CASSHPGGPLGEQFF.

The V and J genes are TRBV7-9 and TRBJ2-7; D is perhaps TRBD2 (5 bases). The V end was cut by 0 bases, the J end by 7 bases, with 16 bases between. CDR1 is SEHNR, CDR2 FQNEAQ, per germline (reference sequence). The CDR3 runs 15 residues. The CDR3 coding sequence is TGTGCCAGCAGCTTAGCTGGCGGGTCCCCGGGTGAGCAGTACTTC. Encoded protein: CASSLAGGSPGEQYF. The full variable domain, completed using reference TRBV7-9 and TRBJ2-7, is DTGVSQNPRHKITKRGQNVTFRCDPISEHNRLYWYRQTLGQGPEFLTYFQNEAQLEKSRLLSDRFSAERPKGSFSTLEIQRTEQGDSAMYLCASSLAGGSPGEQYFGPGTRLTVT.